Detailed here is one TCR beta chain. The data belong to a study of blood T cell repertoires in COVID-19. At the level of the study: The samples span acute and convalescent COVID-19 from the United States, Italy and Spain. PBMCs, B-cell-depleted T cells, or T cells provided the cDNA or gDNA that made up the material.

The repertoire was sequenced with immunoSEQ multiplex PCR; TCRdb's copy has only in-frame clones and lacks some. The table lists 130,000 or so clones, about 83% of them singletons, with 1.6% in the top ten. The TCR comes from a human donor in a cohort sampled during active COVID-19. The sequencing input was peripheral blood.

CDR3 sequence (DNA): TGTGCCAGTAACCCGACAGGAACCTCAACTAATGAAAAACTGTTTTTT. It is translated as CASNPTGTSTNEKLFF. V and J are TRBV19 and TRBJ1-4, with a possible D match to TRBD1 (6 bases). Germline CDR1 and CDR2: LNHDA and SQIVND (reference sequence). This CDR3 is built from 16 residues. V was clipped by 7 bases and J by 0 bases, with 15 bases between them.